The source of this T cell receptor beta chain is a study of cytomegalovirus exposure and HLA in healthy donors. V lost 2 bases and J lost 4; bases outside the gene matches: 7. The CDR3 has 16 amino acids. Germline lookup yields CDR1 MNHEY and CDR2 SVGAGI. This PCR relied on a set of 60 Vbeta primers and 13 Jbeta primers. Sequencing was performed with immunoSEQ multiplex PCR; in TCRdb, only in-frame clones are kept and a portion is missing. The sample includes some 90,000 clones, about four fifths of them seen just once. Findings and caveats of the study: CMV serostatus was the sole immune exposure data available. Several of the most significant clusters appeared, in a later analysis, to be linked to common viral pathogens. 16,951 TCR beta sequences were associated with HLA alleles at 0.05 false discovery rate in a later analysis.

Remarks on this clone: Its antigen is still unknown.

The receptor was derived from a woman between 70 and 85 years old in good health and CMV-seropositive. The gene calls are TRBV6-5 and TRBJ2-2, with 7 bases identical to TRBD2. The sequenced sample consisted of PBMCs. The CDR3: CASSYERGDGTGELFF. DNA for the CDR3: TGTGCCAGCAGTTACGAACGGGGGGATGGCACCGGGGAGCTGTTTTTT.